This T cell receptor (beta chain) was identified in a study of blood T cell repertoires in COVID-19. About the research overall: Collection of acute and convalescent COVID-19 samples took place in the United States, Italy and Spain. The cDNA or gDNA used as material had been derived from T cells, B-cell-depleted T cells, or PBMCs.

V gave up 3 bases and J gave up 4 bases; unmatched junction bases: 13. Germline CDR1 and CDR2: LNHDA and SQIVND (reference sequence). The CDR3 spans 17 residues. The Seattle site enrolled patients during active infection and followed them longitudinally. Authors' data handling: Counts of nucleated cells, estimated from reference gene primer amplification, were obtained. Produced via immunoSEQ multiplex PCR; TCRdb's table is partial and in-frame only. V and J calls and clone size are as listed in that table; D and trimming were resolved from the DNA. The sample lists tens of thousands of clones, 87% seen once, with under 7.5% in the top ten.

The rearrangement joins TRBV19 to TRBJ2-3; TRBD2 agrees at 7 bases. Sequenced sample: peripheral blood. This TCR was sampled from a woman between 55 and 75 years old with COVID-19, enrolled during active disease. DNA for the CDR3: TGTGCCAGTAGTATGAGGTCTAGCGGAAGGGTATCAGATACGCAGTATTTT. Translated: CASSMRSSGRVSDTQYF.